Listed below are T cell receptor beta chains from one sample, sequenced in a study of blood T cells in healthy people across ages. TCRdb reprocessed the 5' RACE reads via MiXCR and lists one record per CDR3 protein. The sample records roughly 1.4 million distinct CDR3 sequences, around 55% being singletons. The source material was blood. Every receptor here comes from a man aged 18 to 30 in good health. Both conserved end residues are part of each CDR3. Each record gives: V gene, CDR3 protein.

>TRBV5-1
CASSLGIMTSGHTDTQYF
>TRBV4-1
CASSQENNSPLHF
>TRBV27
CASSSLLGPYEQYF
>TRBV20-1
CSAGHEGSYEQYF
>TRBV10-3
CAISERATGNTIYF
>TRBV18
CASSSENPTNEKLFF
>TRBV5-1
CASSPTSGRLTEQYF
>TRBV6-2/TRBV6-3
CATQTSGEVKEQYF
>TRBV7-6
CASSLLGGGDEQFF
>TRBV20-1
CSARPAVGAGVGYF
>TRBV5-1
CASSFTGPVDGYTF
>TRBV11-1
CASRETGVSYEQYF
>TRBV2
CASSAPGQSSYEQYF
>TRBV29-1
CSVRLRDSAPQETQYF
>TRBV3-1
CASSQSRQRWNRSRTDTQYF
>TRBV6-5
CASVTHIGSTEAFF
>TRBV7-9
CASSPPGPPWALFF
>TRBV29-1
CSVELTQGAGYGYTF
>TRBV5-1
CASSLVSGDLLAKNIQYF
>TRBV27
CASSFGQGGSYEQYF
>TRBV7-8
CASSGGTAKNQPQHF
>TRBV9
CASSTGGASGETQYF
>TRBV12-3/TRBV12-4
CASSFLRLGADEQFF
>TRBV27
CASSQSLNSEQYF
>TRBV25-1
CASSDLDSYEQYF
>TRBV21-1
CASSKARLHSGNTIYF
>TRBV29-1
CSVERRMRNEQFF
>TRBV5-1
CASSLVGGFLYEQFF
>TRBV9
CASSVEEWGDIQYF
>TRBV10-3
CASLRGGGGDTQYF
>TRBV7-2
CASSKRDGVYGYTF
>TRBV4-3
CASSQDVLFYEQYF